These 20 T cell receptor beta chains were all obtained from the same sample, sequenced in a study of CD8 T cells in cerebrospinal fluid in Alzheimer's disease. TCRdb reprocessed the 10x single-cell sequencing reads and reports one entry per CDR3 protein, with no DNA. The sample's table shows about 1,100 distinct CDR3 sequences. Sequencing was carried out using cerebrospinal fluid. These receptors were collected from a human donor in good health.

Measured by frequency, this clonotype is large (0.1 to 1%). The rearrangement joins TRBV7-2 to TRBJ2-7; without DNA, the TCRdb call of TRBD1 cannot be checked. The CDR3 has 14 amino acids. Germline V gives CDR1 SGHTA, CDR2 FQGNSA. The CDR3 loop is CASSHGDATYEQYF.

Judged by frequency, this clonotype is medium-sized. The chain uses TRBV18 and TRBJ1-1. Germline V gene lookup returns CDR1 KGHSH and CDR2 LQKENI. The length of the CDR3 is 13 residues. This CDR3 reads CASSPSGPTEAFF.

This clonotype counts as large by frequency. The chain combines TRBV10-2 with TRBJ1-6; TCRdb lists TRBD1, though no DNA is available to test this call. Germline CDR1 is WSHSY and CDR2 is SAAADI. This CDR3 has 14 residues. The CDR3 is CASSDRTERSPLHF.

According to its frequency, this clonotype is large. The genes are TRBV7-8 and TRBJ2-5; TCRdb selects TRBD1, and the lack of DNA leaves this call unchecked. Germline V lookup: CDR1 SGHVS, CDR2 FQNEAQ. The CDR3 spans 17 residues. The CDR3 loop reads CASSSPGTPSPQETQYF.

In terms of frequency, this clonotype is large. The chain carries TRBV4-1 and TRBJ2-7; absent DNA, TCRdb's TRBD2 call cannot be checked. The CDR3 length is 17 residues. Germline CDR1 reads MGHRA; CDR2 reads YSYEKL. CDR3 loop: CASSQAGGVGGFYEQYF.

Frequency places this clonotype as medium-sized. The gene calls are TRBV19 and TRBJ2-7; TCRdb indicates TRBD1, and absent DNA this call remains unverified. This CDR3 region has 14 residues. Germline CDR1 and CDR2: LNHDA and SQIVND (reference sequence). The CDR3 sequence: CASSMGTGGYEQYF. The whole variable domain, remainder taken from reference TRBV19 and TRBJ2-7, is DGGITQSPKYLFRKEGQNVTLSCEQNLNHDAMYWYRQDPGQGLRLIYYSQIVNDFQKGDIAEGYSVSREKKESFPLTVTSAQKNPTAFYLCASSMGTGGYEQYFGPGTRLTVT.

This clonotype is classed as medium-sized by frequency. The CDR3: CSALKRENTDTQYF. The chain joins TRBV20-1 to TRBJ2-3; lacking DNA, the TRBD2 call made by TCRdb goes unchecked. CDR3 size: 14 residues. Germline-derived CDR1 and CDR2 are DFQATT and SNEGSKA (reference sequence).

This clonotype is medium-sized (0.01 to 0.1%) by frequency. This chain links TRBV20-1 with TRBJ2-7; TCRdb gives TRBD1 as the D gene, but with no DNA this cannot be confirmed. Germline CDR1 DFQATT, CDR2 SNEGSKA (reference sequence). The CDR3 runs to 17 residues. Here the CDR3 reads CSAEQPIDRGLPYEQYF.

This clonotype shows up as medium-sized by frequency. This CDR3 reads CASKGESEDSPLHF. V is TRBV2 and J is TRBJ1-6; the D call from TCRdb, TRBD1, cannot be confirmed without DNA. The CDR3 consists of 14 residues. Per the germline V gene, CDR1 is SNHLY and CDR2 is FYNNEI. The variable domain in full, with the rest retrieved from reference TRBV2 and TRBJ1-6, is EPEVTQTPSHQVTQMGQEVILRCVPISNHLYFYWYRQILGQKVEFLVSFYNNEISEKSEIFDDQFSVERPDGSNFTLKIRSTKLEDSAMYFCASKGESEDSPLHFGNGTRLTVT.

This clonotype is labeled large based on frequency. The V gene is TRBV2, the J gene TRBJ2-7. CDR3 length: 12 amino acids. Germline CDR1 SNHLY, CDR2 FYNNEI. The CDR3 reads CASSDSFGEQYF.

By frequency, this clonotype registers large. The J gene is TRBJ2-5, the V gene TRBV7-6. The CDR3 runs to 15 residues. CDR1 is SGHVS and CDR2 is FNYEAQ in the germline V gene. The CDR3 is CASSYSRGDGETQYF. The full variable domain, completed using reference TRBV7-6 and TRBJ2-5, is GAGVSQSPRYKVTKRGQDVALRCDPISGHVSLYWYRQALGQGPEFLTYFNYEAQQDKSGLPNDRFSAERPEGSISTLTIQRTEQRDSAMYRCASSYSRGDGETQYFGPGTRLLVL.

By frequency, this clonotype registers medium-sized. CDR3 residues: CASSLDRETNTGELFF. This chain joins TRBV2 and TRBJ2-2; TCRdb's assignment of TRBD1 cannot be checked, as there is no DNA. The CDR3 runs 16 residues. Germline-derived CDR1 and CDR2 are SNHLY and FYNNEI.

This clonotype is classed as medium-sized by frequency. The J gene is TRBJ2-7, the V gene TRBV7-2. The V gene's germline CDR1 is SGHTA and CDR2 FQGNSA. The CDR3 totals 16 residues. The CDR3 here is CASSLAFGQQTYEQYF.

The V gene is TRBV20-1, the J gene TRBJ2-7; TCRdb's assignment of TRBD1 cannot be checked, as there is no DNA. Germline V CDR1 and CDR2: DFQATT, SNEGSKA (reference sequence). The CDR3 loop spans 14 amino acids. CDR3: CSPRKGAGAGEQYF.

This clonotype ranks as large in terms of frequency. This chain connects TRBV3-1 to TRBJ2-3. CDR3 size: 11 residues. CDR1 is LGHDT and CDR2 is YNNKEL in the germline V gene (reference sequence). This chain's CDR3 is CASSQDETQYF.

This clonotype is identified as large from frequency. The chain combines TRBV3-1 with TRBJ2-4; the TCRdb call, TRBD2, lacks DNA for checking. Per germline, CDR1 LGHDT and CDR2 YNNKEL (reference sequence). There are 14 residues in the CDR3. The CDR3 loop is CASSPSGGQNIQYF. Looking up the rest from reference TRBV3-1 and TRBJ2-4 gives the full variable domain: DTAVSQTPKYLVTQMGNDKSIKCEQNLGHDTMYWYKQDSKKFLKIMFSYNNKELIINETVPNRFSPKSPDKAHLNLHINSLELGDSAVYFCASSPSGGQNIQYFGAGTRLSVL.

Frequency places this clonotype as medium-sized. The chain employs TRBV2 and TRBJ2-3; without DNA, the TCRdb call of TRBD1 cannot be checked. CDR3 length equals 14 residues. Germline V lookup: CDR1 SNHLY, CDR2 FYNNEI. CDR3 amino acids: CASSGRQGADTQYF.

This clonotype is labeled large based on frequency. V and J are TRBV18 and TRBJ2-7; TCRdb's D gene call, TRBD2, goes unchecked for lack of DNA. This CDR3 spans 14 amino acids. Germline V gives CDR1 KGHSH, CDR2 LQKENI. CDR3 in amino acids: CASSPNTGGGEQYF.

Measured by frequency, this clonotype is medium-sized. The V call is TRBV5-1, the J call TRBJ1-1. Per germline, CDR1 SGHRS and CDR2 YFSETQ. CDR3 length: 14 residues. The CDR3 sequence is CASSLRVGNTEAFF.

The V gene is TRBV12-2, the J gene TRBJ2-4; the D gene TCRdb calls, TRBD2, cannot be checked with no DNA. TRBV12-2 is a pseudogene. The CDR3 length is 18 residues. Here the CDR3 reads CASRLARADLLAKNIQYF.